This T cell receptor (beta chain) was profiled in a study of T-cell reconstitution after alpha-beta-depleted transplantation in children. General study results and limits: At the one-year point after transplant, T-cell counts and TCRbeta diversity were found to come mostly from T cells that had been newly produced. Several hundred expanded graft clones reportedly gave rise to the alpha-beta T cells present about two months after transplant. Certain patients had high TCRbeta diversity at day 60, and it came from recipient T cells and thymic progenitors that survived.

The library targeted TCRbeta and was prepared with unique molecular identifiers. TCRdb itself ran the PCR reads through MiXCR, one entry per CDR3 protein. The sample shows roughly 160,000 distinct CDR3 sequences, more than 9.5% of them seen only once. This clonotype was seen many times. What it recognizes is unknown. Sequenced material: PBMCs, taken before TCRalphabeta/CD19-depleted stem cell transplant. The TCR comes from a boy aged 2 to 9 with acute myeloid leukemia, due to receive a stem cell transplant.

The CDR3 loop reads CASSQDRDVWDRSYGTEAFF. In DNA form, the CDR3 reads TGTGCCAGCAGCCAAGATCGTGATGTTTGGGACAGGTCTTATGGGACTGAAGCTTTCTTT. The chain links TRBV3-1 to TRBJ1-1, with 8 bases aligning to TRBD1. The J segment lost 5 bases and the V segment lost 0 bases, leaving 20 bases of the junction unmatched. CDR3 length: 20 residues. The V gene's germline CDR1 is LGHDT and CDR2 YNNKEL (reference sequence).